The clone carrying this T cell receptor beta chain was seen a few times. This CDR3 contains 17 residues. The junction had 13 bases not matched to a gene; V was cut back by 2 bases and J by 5 bases. Germline V gene sequence: CDR1 MNHEY, CDR2 SMNVEV (reference sequence). Alongside a J-beta primer mix, a sample-barcoded 5' primer served in a second PCR lasting roughly 6 to 11 cycles. TCRdb processed the 5' RACE reads anew with MiXCR; each CDR3 protein has one entry. The sample comprises some 1 million distinct CDR3 sequences, under 45% of which are singletons, and approximately 20% rests with the top ten. This record belongs to a study of blood T cells in healthy people across ages.

The source of this sequence is a woman aged 55 to 70 in good health. V is TRBV27 and J is TRBJ1-1; the match to TRBD1 covers 8 bases. Input material: blood. In DNA form, the CDR3 reads TGTGCCAGCAGTTTACGCGGACAGGGTGGAGGGTGGACTGAAGCTTTCTTT. This codes for CASSLRGQGGGWTEAFF.